These 32 T cell receptor beta chains were sequenced from one sample in a study of T-cell memory formation after mild COVID-19. One entry per CDR3 protein results from TCRdb running MiXCR on the 5' RACE reads. Among fewer than 400,000 distinct CDR3 sequences listed, roughly 13% were seen once. Material: PBMCs or a T cell subset sorted from them (not recorded which). The receptor set was obtained from a man in his late teens or twenties who had mild COVID-19 (a few samples of this study predate the infection). Cell type and time point are not known.

The chain is built from TRBV3-1 and TRBJ2-5, with 10 bases that match TRBD2. The CDR3 is made up of 16 amino acids. Per the germline V gene, CDR1 is LGHDT and CDR2 is YNNKEL (reference sequence). The V and J ends lost 4 bases and 3 bases, in that order; junction bases with no gene match: 8. The chain's CDR3 is CASSPFGLAAKETQYF. As DNA, the CDR3 is TGTGCCAGCAGCCCATTCGGACTAGCGGCAAAAGAGACCCAGTACTTC.

This clonotype was found a few times. The chain joins TRBV27 to TRBJ2-7, with TRBD1 matching 8 bases. The CDR3 consists of 15 residues. The germline V gene has CDR1 MNHEY and CDR2 SMNVEV (reference sequence). V lost 7 bases and J lost 6; bases outside the gene matches: 14. The CDR3 region is CASTTSGGLLGEQYF. The CDR3, as DNA: TGTGCCAGCACCACCTCAGGGGGCCTGTTAGGCGAGCAGTACTTC.

This clonotype was picked up a small number of times. The chain couples TRBV6-6 to TRBJ1-5, with D possibly being TRBD1 (5 bases). With 11 bases removed from V and 1 base from J, the gap between germline ends came to 12 bases. The CDR3 sequence is 13 residues long. Per germline, CDR1 MNHNY and CDR2 SVGAGI (reference sequence). The CDR3 here is CAGSRDSNQPQHF. The CDR3 DNA sequence: TGTGCCGGTTCCCGGGACAGCAATCAGCCCCAGCATTTT.

This clonotype appeared many times. This chain links TRBV6-6 with TRBJ2-5; TRBD1 matches at 7 bases. CDR3 size: 15 residues. The V segment lost 2 bases and the J segment 2 bases; nucleotides outside the gene matches: 5. The germline gives CDR1 MNHNY, CDR2 SVGAGI (reference sequence). The CDR3 DNA reads TGTGCCAGCAGTTACCCAGGGGGTCTGCAAGAGACCCAGTACTTC. It encodes CASSYPGGLQETQYF.

This chain connects TRBV27 to TRBJ2-1; 12 bases align to TRBD2. This CDR3 contains 15 residues. Germline V gives CDR1 MNHEY, CDR2 SMNVEV (reference sequence). Unmatched junction bases numbered 1, after V lost 2 bases and J lost 5 bases. CDR3 in DNA: TGTGCCAGCAGTTTAAGGACTAGCGGGAACAATGAGCAGTTCTTC. Residues: CASSLRTSGNNEQFF.

The chain carries TRBV7-9 and TRBJ1-2, with 9 bases matching TRBD1. Trimming cost V 6 bases and J 7 bases; bases outside gene matches: 6. Germline V gene lookup returns CDR1 SEHNR and CDR2 FQNEAQ (reference sequence). There are 13 residues in the CDR3. The CDR3 spells CASRPGTGSGYTF. The CDR3 DNA is TGTGCCAGCAGACCCGGGACAGGGTCTGGCTACACCTTC.

J is TRBJ2-7 and V is TRBV6-5; either TRBD1 or TRBD2 may fit D (6 bases each). Trimming removed 0 bases from V and 0 bases from J, with 15 bases in between. The CDR3 spans 17 residues. Germline V gene data show CDR1 as MNHEY and CDR2 as SVGAGI. In DNA form, the CDR3 reads TGTGCCAGCAGTTACTCGATGCCGGGGGCTTTCTCCTACGAGCAGTACTTC. This codes for CASSYSMPGAFSYEQYF.

This clonotype has only a few counts. Here the CDR3 DNA reads TGTGCCAGCACCCCCAAGCGGGGGAACTACAATGAGCAGTTCTTC. Its translation is CASTPKRGNYNEQFF. V gene TRBV12-3 or TRBV12-4 combines with J gene TRBJ2-1; 8 nucleotides line up with TRBD2. The CDR3 covers 15 residues. Losses at the gene ends were 7 bases for V and 3 bases for J; bases not matched to a gene: 8.

The chain carries TRBV20-1 and TRBJ2-5; 13 positions agree with TRBD2. The CDR3 covers 14 residues. Germline V gives CDR1 DFQATT, CDR2 SNEGSKA (reference sequence). V lost 1 base and J lost 7; bases outside the gene matches: 3. The CDR3 nucleotides are TGCAGTGCTAGAGTACTAGCGGGGGGGGGGACCCAGTACTTC. Its translation: CSARVLAGGGTQYF.

A few counts support this clonotype. V usage is TRBV30 and J usage is TRBJ1-5; D gene unclear. The CDR3 extends over 11 amino acids. Looked up from germline, CDR1 is GTSNPN and CDR2 is SVGIG (reference sequence). Trimming took off 0 bases at V and 6 bases at J, with 3 bases between the two ends. This CDR3 is CAWSVGQPQHF. CDR3 in DNA: TGTGCCTGGAGTGTGGGTCAGCCCCAGCATTTT.

This clonotype was picked up a small number of times. The chain carries TRBV5-1 and TRBJ2-7, with D possibly matching TRBD2 (5 bases). CDR3 length equals 14 residues. Per the germline V gene, CDR1 is SGHRS and CDR2 is YFSETQ. V lost 4 bases, J lost 3 bases, and 14 bases lay in between. The CDR3 loop is CASSPGEGSYEQYF. CDR3 nucleotide sequence: TGCGCCAGCAGCCCCGGCGAGGGTAGCTACGAGCAGTACTTC.

This clonotype showed up many times. The chain is built from TRBV18 and TRBJ2-2; possibly TRBD2 for D (5 bases). The CDR3 spans 14 residues. Germline lookup yields CDR1 KGHSH and CDR2 LQKENI. V was cut by 5 bases and J by 5 bases, with 12 bases left in between. As DNA, the CDR3 is TGTGCCAGCTCATCTAGCTCGACTACCGGGGAGCTGTTTTTT. Amino acid sequence: CASSSSSTTGELFF. Using reference TRBV18 and TRBJ2-2 for the parts outside the CDR3, the full variable domain is NAGVMQNPRHLVRRRGQEARLRCSPMKGHSHVYWYRQLPEEGLKFMVYLQKENIIDESGMPKERFSAEFPKEGPSILRIQQVVRGDSAAYFCASSSSSTTGELFFGEGSRLTVL.

This clonotype was seen more than once but under ten times. This chain uses TRBV29-1 with TRBJ2-1, with a weak D call TRBD1 (6 bases). V lost 7 bases and J lost 7, with 11 bases in between. The CDR3 extends over 11 amino acids. Germline CDR1 and CDR2: SQVTM and ANQGSEA. DNA for the CDR3: TGCAGCGCTACGAGGGGGAATGAGCAGTTCTTC. Its protein product is CSATRGNEQFF.

A few counts support this clonotype. J is TRBJ2-7 and V is TRBV21-1; TRBD2 is taken as the D call from the table, unchecked against the DNA. TRBV21-1 is a listed pseudogene. The CDR3 sequence is 16 residues long. CDR3 loop: CASRLTGTADSYEQYV. For the CDR3, the DNA is TGTGCCAGCCGCCTTACGGGGACTGCGGACTCCTACGAGCAGTACGTC.

This clonotype was seen more than once but under ten times. This chain joins TRBV6-1 and TRBJ2-7, with D uncertain. CDR3 length equals 14 residues. V shed 3 bases and J shed 5 bases, with 14 bases lying between them. Germline V CDR1 and CDR2: MNHNS, SASEGT. The CDR3 DNA follows: TGTGCCAGCAGTGAGGGCAGATCCCTCCACGAGCAGTACTTC. Translation: CASSEGRSLHEQYF.

This clonotype was counted many times. This chain joins TRBV7-8 and TRBJ2-1; 9 positions match TRBD2. There are 16 residues in the CDR3. CDR1 SGHVS and CDR2 FQNEAQ come from the germline V gene. The V segment lost 2 bases and the J segment 8 bases; nucleotides outside the gene matches: 10. CDR3 sequence: CASSLPYLAGWDEQFF. The CDR3 bases are TGTGCCAGCAGCTTACCGTACCTAGCGGGGTGGGATGAGCAGTTCTTC. Variable domain in full (rest from reference TRBV7-8 and TRBJ2-1): GAGVSQSPRYKVAKRGQDVALRCDPISGHVSLFWYQQALGQGPEFLTYFQNEAQLDKSGLPSDRFFAERPEGSVSTLKIQRTQQEDSAVYLCASSLPYLAGWDEQFFGPGTRLTVL.

This chain connects TRBV18 to TRBJ1-5, with 7 bases that match TRBD1. V was clipped by 6 bases and J by 6 bases; unmatched bases: 11. Per the germline V gene, CDR1 is KGHSH and CDR2 is LQKENI. The CDR3 runs 15 residues. CDR3: CASSQTGTVLQPQHF. The CDR3 nucleotides are TGTGCCAGCTCGCAGACCGGGACAGTCCTTCAGCCCCAGCATTTT.

This clonotype was counted only a few times. The chain links TRBV5-1 to TRBJ1-2; D is possibly TRBD1 (5 bases). This CDR3 contains 19 residues. Trimming removed 0 bases at V and 4 bases at J, with 25 bases between. Germline values: CDR1 SGHRS, CDR2 YFSETQ. CDR3 coding DNA: TGCGCCAGCAGCTTGGATTTTCGGGGCGTCGCCACCCCTGGCTATGGCTACACCTTC. It is translated as CASSLDFRGVATPGYGYTF.

This clonotype was counted at least ten times. The chain recombines TRBV6-2 or TRBV6-3 with TRBJ2-7; D is perhaps TRBD2 (6 bases). Germline V gives CDR1 MNHEY, CDR2 SVGEGT. This CDR3 has 16 residues. V was cut by 0 bases and J by 3 bases, with 15 bases left in between. The CDR3 DNA follows: TGTGCCAGCAGTTACTCCGGGACGGGGACTCTCTACGAGCAGTACTTC. Its translation is CASSYSGTGTLYEQYF.

This clonotype was seen only a few times. The chain joins TRBV7-9 to TRBJ2-2; tentatively, D is TRBD1 or TRBD2 (7 bases each). Germline-derived CDR1 and CDR2 are SEHNR and FQNEAQ (reference sequence). The V and J ends lost 4 bases and 4 bases respectively, with 16 bases between them. The CDR3 runs to 16 residues. The CDR3 spells CASSSQGGQVTGELFF. DNA for the CDR3: TGTGCCAGCAGCTCCCAGGGGGGGCAGGTCACCGGGGAGCTGTTTTTT.

This clonotype has only a few counts. The chain employs TRBV5-1 and TRBJ2-2; tentative D call: TRBD1 (5 bases). V lost 5 bases, J lost 3 bases, and 14 bases lay in between. The germline V gene has CDR1 SGHRS and CDR2 YFSETQ. CDR3 length: 15 amino acids. The DNA for the CDR3 is TGCGCCAGCAGACCCACCGACAGTTACACCGGGGAGCTGTTTTTT. Protein product: CASRPTDSYTGELFF.

This clonotype was seen only a few times. In nucleotides, the CDR3 is TGCAGTGCTAACCGGCCGAACAATGAGCAGTTCTTC. It translates to CSANRPNNEQFF. The chain links TRBV20-1 to TRBJ2-1; D is undetermined. V was trimmed by 4 bases and J by 5 bases, leaving 9 bases between them. CDR1 is DFQATT and CDR2 is SNEGSKA in the germline V gene (reference sequence). The CDR3 extends over 12 amino acids.

This rearrangement joins TRBV5-4 to TRBJ2-6; tentative D call: TRBD2 (7 bases). Trimming removed 2 bases at V and 2 bases at J, with 8 bases between. Looked up from germline, CDR1 is SGHNT and CDR2 is YYREEE (reference sequence). CDR3 length: 15 amino acids. The DNA for the CDR3 is TGTGCCAGCAGCTTCGGGGGGCCTGGGGCCAACGTCCTGACTTTC. It is translated as CASSFGGPGANVLTF.

This clonotype showed up just a few times. The rearrangement links TRBV11-3 to TRBJ2-2; D might be TRBD1 or TRBD2, each matching 5 bases. CDR3 size: 14 residues. Germline values: CDR1 SGHNT, CDR2 YENEEA. Trimming took off 5 bases at V and 7 bases at J, with 14 bases between the two ends. The CDR3 loop reads CASSPGPSGGELFF. For the CDR3, the DNA is TGTGCCAGCAGCCCGGGGCCCAGTGGCGGGGAGCTGTTTTTT.

This clonotype occurred a few times. The chain couples TRBV10-1 to TRBJ2-5; D is unresolved. Trimming removed 3 bases from V and 0 bases from J, with 5 bases in between. The CDR3 extends over 13 amino acids. The germline V gene encodes CDR1 WNHNN and CDR2 SYGVQD (reference sequence). The CDR3 nucleotides read TGCGCCAGCAGTGATGGAAACCAAGAGACCCAGTACTTC. Protein sequence: CASSDGNQETQYF.

The J gene is TRBJ1-3, the V gene TRBV7-2, with 7 nucleotides matching TRBD1. Germline CDR1 and CDR2: SGHTA and FQGNSA. With 6 bases clipped from V and 2 bases from J, the junction kept 4 bases outside the gene matches. The CDR3 is made up of 14 amino acids. The CDR3 nucleotides read TGTGCCAGCAGATCGACAGGGACTGGAAACACCATATATTTT. Translated, it gives CASRSTGTGNTIYF.

This clonotype has just a few counts. The chain is built from TRBV6-2 or TRBV6-3 and TRBJ1-1, with a possible D match to TRBD1 (6 bases). CDR1 is MNHEY and CDR2 is SVGEGT in the germline V gene. Trimming pared 5 bases from V and 6 bases from J, leaving 10 bases between. The length of the CDR3 is 12 residues. The CDR3 bases are TGTGCCAGCAGTAACAGGGTAGCTGAAGCTTTCTTT. Amino acid sequence: CASSNRVAEAFF.

V usage is TRBV7-2 and J usage is TRBJ1-3; D gene unclear. From germline, CDR1 is SGHTA and CDR2 FQGNSA. The CDR3 is 14 amino acids. Trimming removed 0 bases at V and 0 bases at J, with 3 bases between. CDR3 loop: CASSLATSGNTIYF. The CDR3 bases are TGTGCCAGCAGCTTAGCCACCTCTGGAAACACCATATATTTT.

This chain uses TRBV10-3 with TRBJ2-2; D is perhaps TRBD2 (6 bases). Germline CDR1 reads ENHRY; CDR2 reads SYGVKD. The CDR3 runs to 14 residues. V lost 8 bases, J lost 4 bases, and 14 bases lay in between. CDR3 nucleotides: TGTGCCATCGGGGGGAGCGTCTTCACCGGGGAGCTGTTTTTT. Translated: CAIGGSVFTGELFF.

The chain employs TRBV27 and TRBJ2-2; 10 positions match TRBD1. V gave up 7 bases and J gave up 5 bases; unmatched junction bases: 13. In germline, CDR1 is MNHEY, CDR2 SMNVEV (reference sequence). This CDR3 contains 17 residues. The CDR3 protein is CASKLNPGTGVTGELFF. The CDR3 bases are TGTGCCAGCAAGCTAAATCCCGGGACAGGGGTAACCGGGGAGCTGTTTTTT.

V gene TRBV5-1 combines with J gene TRBJ2-7; D tentatively fits TRBD1 or TRBD2 (6 bases each). This CDR3 is 13 amino acids long. The V end was cut by 7 bases, the J end by 1 base, with 12 bases between. The germline gives CDR1 SGHRS, CDR2 YFSETQ. CDR3 sequence (DNA): TGCGCCAGCCTCGGAGGGGGTTCCTACGAGCAGTACTTC. Protein product: CASLGGGSYEQYF.

This clonotype came up a few times. V gene TRBV6-5 combines with J gene TRBJ2-7; 9 bases map to TRBD1. The CDR3 sequence is 14 residues long. The germline V gene has CDR1 MNHEY and CDR2 SVGAGI. V lost 2 bases, J lost 6 bases, and 5 bases stayed unmatched. The CDR3 region has the DNA TGTGCCAGCAGTTACGGGACAGGGTCCGCCGAGCAGTACGTC. As protein: CASSYGTGSAEQYV.